This TCR beta chain was observed in a study of T cells in Graves' hyperthyroidism and ophthalmopathy. This clonotype was recorded at least ten times. There were TCR beta CDR3 regions amplified from RNA transcripts. When the TCR CDR3 underwent first-round RT-PCR, the HTBI primer set was used. In TCRdb, the multiplex PCR reads were re-called with MiXCR into one record per CDR3 protein. Here the sample spans about 560,000 distinct CDR3 sequences, around 17% being singletons. V was trimmed by 10 bases and J by 6 bases, leaving 14 bases between them. The CDR3 contains 12 residues. Germline V lookup: CDR1 SGHVS, CDR2 FQNEAQ.

The chain uses TRBV7-8 and TRBJ2-3; weak D call: TRBD2 (5 bases). The sequence derives from a woman between 18 and 29 years old with Graves' hyperthyroidism. Sequences were obtained from blood. The CDR3: CATTRPPDTQYF. For the CDR3, the DNA is TGTGCCACCACTAGACCTCCGGATACGCAGTATTTT.